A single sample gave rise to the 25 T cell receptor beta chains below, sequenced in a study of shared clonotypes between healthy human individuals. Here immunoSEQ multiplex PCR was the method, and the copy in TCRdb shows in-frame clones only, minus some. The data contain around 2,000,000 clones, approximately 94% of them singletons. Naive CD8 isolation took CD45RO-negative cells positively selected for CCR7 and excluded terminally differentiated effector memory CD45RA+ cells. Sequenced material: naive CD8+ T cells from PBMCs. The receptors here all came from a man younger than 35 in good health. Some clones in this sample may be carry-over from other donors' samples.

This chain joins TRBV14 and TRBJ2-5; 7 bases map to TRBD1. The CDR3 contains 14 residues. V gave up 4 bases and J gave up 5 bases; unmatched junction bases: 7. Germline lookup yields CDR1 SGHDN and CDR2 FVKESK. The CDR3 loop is CASSLTGVRETQYF. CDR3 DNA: TGTGCCAGCAGCCTAACAGGGGTCAGGGAGACCCAGTACTTC.

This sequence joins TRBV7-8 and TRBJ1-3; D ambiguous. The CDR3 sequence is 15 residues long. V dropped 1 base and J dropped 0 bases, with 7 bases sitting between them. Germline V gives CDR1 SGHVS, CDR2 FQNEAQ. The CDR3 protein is CASSLGGYSGNTIYF. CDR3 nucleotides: TGTGCCAGCAGCTTAGGGGGATACTCTGGAAACACCATATATTTT.

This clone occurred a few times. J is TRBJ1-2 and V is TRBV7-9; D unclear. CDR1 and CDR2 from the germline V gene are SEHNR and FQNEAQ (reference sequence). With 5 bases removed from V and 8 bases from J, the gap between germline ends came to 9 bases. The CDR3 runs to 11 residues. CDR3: CASSLTGGYTF. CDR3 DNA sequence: TGTGCCAGCAGCCTTACGGGGGGCTACACCTTC.

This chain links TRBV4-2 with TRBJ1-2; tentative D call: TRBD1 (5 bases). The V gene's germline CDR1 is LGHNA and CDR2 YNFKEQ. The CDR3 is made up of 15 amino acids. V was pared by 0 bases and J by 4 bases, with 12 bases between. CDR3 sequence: CASSQDLSQVYGYTF. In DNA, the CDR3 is TGTGCCAGCAGCCAAGACTTATCACAGGTCTATGGCTACACCTTC.

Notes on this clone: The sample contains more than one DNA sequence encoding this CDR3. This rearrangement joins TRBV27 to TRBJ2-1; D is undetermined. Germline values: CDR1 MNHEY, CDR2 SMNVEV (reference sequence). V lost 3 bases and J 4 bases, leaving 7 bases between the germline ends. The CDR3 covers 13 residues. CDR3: CASSLGRYNEQFF. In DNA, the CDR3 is TGTGCCAGCAGTTTGGGAAGATACAATGAGCAGTTCTTC.

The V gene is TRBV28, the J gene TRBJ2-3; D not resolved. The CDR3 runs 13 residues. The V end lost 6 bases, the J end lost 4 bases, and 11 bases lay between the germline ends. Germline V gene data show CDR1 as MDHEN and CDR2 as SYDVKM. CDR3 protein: CASRPTTADTQYF. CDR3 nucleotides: TGTGCCAGCAGGCCGACAACGGCAGATACGCAGTATTTT. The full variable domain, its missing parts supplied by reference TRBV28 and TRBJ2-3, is DVKVTQSSRYLVKRTGEKVFLECVQDMDHENMFWYRQDPGLGLRLIYFSYDVKMKEKGDIPEGYSVSREKKERFSLILESASTNQTSMYLCASRPTTADTQYFGPGTRLTVL.

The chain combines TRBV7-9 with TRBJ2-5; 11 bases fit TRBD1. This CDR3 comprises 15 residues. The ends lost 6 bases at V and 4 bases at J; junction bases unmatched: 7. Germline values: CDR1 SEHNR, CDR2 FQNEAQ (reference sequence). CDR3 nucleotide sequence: TGTGCCAGCAGGGATGGACAGGGGGCTCGAGAGACCCAGTACTTC. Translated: CASRDGQGARETQYF.

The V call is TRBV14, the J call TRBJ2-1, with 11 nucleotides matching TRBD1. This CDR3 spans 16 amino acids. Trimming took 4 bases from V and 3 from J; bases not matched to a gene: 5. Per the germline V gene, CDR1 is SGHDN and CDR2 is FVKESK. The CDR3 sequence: CASSLGTGGLYNEQFF. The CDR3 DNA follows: TGTGCCAGCAGCCTTGGGACAGGGGGACTCTACAATGAGCAGTTCTTC.

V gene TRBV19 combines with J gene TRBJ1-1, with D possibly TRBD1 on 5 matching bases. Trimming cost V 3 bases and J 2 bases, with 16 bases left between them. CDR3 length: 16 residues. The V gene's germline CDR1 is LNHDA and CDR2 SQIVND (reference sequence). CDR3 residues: CASSMKFGRVNTEAFF. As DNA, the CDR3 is TGTGCCAGTAGTATGAAATTCGGCAGGGTAAACACTGAAGCTTTCTTT.

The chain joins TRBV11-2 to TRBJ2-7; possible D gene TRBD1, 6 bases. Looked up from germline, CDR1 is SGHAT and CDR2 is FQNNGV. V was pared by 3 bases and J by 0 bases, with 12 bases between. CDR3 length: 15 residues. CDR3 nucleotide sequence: TGTGCCAGCAGCTTGGGCAGGGGCGACTCCTACGAGCAGTACTTC. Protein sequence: CASSLGRGDSYEQYF.

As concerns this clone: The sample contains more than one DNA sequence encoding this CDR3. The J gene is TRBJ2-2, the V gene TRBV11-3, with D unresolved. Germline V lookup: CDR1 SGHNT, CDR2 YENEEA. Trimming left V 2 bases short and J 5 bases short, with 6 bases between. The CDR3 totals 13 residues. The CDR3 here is CASSLRGTGELFF. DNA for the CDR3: TGTGCCAGCAGCTTACGCGGAACCGGGGAGCTGTTTTTT. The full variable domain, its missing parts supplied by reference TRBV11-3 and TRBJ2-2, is EAGVVQSPRYKIIEKKQPVAFWCNPISGHNTLYWYLQNLGQGPELLIRYENEEAVDDSQLPKDRFSAERLKGVDSTLKIQPAELGDSAVYLCASSLRGTGELFFGEGSRLTVL.

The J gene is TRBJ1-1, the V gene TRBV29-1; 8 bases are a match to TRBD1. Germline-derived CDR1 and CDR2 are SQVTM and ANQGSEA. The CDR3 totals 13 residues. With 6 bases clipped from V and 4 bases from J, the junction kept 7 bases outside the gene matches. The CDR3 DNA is TGCAGCGTCGTTAATACAGGGGGCACTGAAGCTTTCTTT. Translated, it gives CSVVNTGGTEAFF.

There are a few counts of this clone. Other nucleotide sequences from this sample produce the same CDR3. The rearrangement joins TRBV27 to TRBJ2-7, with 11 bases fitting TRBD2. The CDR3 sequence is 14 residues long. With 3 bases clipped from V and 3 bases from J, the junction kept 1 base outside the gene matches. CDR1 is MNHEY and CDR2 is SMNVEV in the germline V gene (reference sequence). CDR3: CASSLGLADYEQYF. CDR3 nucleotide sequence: TGTGCCAGCAGTTTGGGACTAGCGGACTACGAGCAGTACTTC.

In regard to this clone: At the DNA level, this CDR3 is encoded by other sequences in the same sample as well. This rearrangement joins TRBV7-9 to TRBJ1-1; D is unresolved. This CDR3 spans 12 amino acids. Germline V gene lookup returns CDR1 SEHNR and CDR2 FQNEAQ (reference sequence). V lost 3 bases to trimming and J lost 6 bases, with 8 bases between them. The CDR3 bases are TGTGCCAGCAGCTTGGGTCACCCTGAAGCTTTCTTT. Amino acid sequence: CASSLGHPEAFF. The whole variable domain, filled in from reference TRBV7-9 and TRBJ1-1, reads DTGVSQNPRHKITKRGQNVTFRCDPISEHNRLYWYRQTLGQGPEFLTYFQNEAQLEKSRLLSDRFSAERPKGSFSTLEIQRTEQGDSAMYLCASSLGHPEAFFGQGTRLTVV.

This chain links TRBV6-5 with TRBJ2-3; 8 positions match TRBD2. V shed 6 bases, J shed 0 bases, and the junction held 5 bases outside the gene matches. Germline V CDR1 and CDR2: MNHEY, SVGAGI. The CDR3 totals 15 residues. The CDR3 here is CASRRLASSTDTQYF. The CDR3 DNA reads TGTGCCAGCAGAAGACTAGCGTCTAGCACAGATACGCAGTATTTT.

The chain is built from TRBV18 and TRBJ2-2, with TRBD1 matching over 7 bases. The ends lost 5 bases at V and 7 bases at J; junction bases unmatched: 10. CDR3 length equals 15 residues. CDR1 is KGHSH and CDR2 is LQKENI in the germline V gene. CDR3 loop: CASSNLGQFFGELFF. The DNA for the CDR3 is TGTGCCAGCTCAAACCTGGGACAGTTTTTCGGGGAGCTGTTTTTT.

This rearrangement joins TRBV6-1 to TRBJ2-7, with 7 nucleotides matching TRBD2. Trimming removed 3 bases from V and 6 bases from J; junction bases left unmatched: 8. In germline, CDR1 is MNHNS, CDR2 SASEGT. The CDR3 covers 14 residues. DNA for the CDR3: TGTGCCAGCAGTGATAGGTCAGCGGGAAGCGAGCAGTACTTC. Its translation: CASSDRSAGSEQYF.

The CDR3 loop is CAARLGPNQPQHF. In DNA, the CDR3 is TGTGCGGCACGGTTGGGGCCCAATCAGCCCCAGCATTTT. This chain links TRBV6-5 with TRBJ1-5, with D perhaps TRBD1 (5 bases). Germline assignment: CDR1 MNHEY and CDR2 SVGAGI. The length of the CDR3 is 13 residues.

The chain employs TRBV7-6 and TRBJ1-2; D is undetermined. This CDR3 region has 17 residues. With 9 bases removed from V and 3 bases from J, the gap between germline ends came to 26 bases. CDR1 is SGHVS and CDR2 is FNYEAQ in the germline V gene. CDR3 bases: TGTGCCAGTCATCCGTCCCTCCGTAACACCCTAGACTATGGCTACACCTTC. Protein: CASHPSLRNTLDYGYTF.

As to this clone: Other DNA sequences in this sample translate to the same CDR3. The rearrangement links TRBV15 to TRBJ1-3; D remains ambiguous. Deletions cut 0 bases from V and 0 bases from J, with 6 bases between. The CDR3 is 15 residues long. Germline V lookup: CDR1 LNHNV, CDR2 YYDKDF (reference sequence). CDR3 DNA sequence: TGTGCCACCAGCAGAGATCGGGGCTCTGGAAACACCATATATTTT. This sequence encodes CATSRDRGSGNTIYF.

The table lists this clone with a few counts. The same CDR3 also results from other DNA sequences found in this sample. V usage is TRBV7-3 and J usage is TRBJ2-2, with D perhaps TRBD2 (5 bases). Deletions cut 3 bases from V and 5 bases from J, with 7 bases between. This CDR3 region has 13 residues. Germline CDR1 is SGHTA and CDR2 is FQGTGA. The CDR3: CASSFRGTGELFF. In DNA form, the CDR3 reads TGTGCCAGCAGCTTCCGGGGAACCGGGGAGCTGTTTTTT.

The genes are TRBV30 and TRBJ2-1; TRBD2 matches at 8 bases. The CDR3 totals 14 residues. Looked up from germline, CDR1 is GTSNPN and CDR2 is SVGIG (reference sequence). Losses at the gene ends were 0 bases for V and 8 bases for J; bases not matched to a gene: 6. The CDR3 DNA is TGTGCCTGGAGTGTAATGCTAGCGGGCTATGAGCAGTTCTTC. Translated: CAWSVMLAGYEQFF.

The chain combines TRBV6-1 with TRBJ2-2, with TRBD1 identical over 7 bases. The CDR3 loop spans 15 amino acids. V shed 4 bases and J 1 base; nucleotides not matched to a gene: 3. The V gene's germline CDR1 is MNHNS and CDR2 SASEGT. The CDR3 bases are TGTGCCAGCAGTGGACAGGGAATGAACACCGGGGAGCTGTTTTTT. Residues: CASSGQGMNTGELFF.

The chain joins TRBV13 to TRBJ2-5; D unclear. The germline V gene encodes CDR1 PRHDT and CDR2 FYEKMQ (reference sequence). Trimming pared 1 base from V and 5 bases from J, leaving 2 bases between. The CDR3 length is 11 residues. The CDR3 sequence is CASSLDETQYF. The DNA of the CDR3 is TGTGCCAGCAGCTTAGACGAGACCCAGTACTTC. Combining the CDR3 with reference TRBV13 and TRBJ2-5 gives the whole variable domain AAGVIQSPRHLIKEKRETATLKCYPIPRHDTVYWYQQGPGQDPQFLISFYEKMQSDKGSIPDRFSAQQFSDYHSELNMSSLELGDSALYFCASSLDETQYFGPGTRLLVL.

In DNA form, the CDR3 reads TGCGCCAGCAGCCTCATCGGCGGGGGAGGCACAGATACGCAGTATTTT. Residues: CASSLIGGGGTDTQYF. The chain links TRBV5-1 to TRBJ2-3; 7 bases are shared with TRBD2. This CDR3 contains 16 residues. Unmatched junction bases numbered 9, after V lost 4 bases and J lost 1 base. The germline V gene has CDR1 SGHRS and CDR2 YFSETQ.